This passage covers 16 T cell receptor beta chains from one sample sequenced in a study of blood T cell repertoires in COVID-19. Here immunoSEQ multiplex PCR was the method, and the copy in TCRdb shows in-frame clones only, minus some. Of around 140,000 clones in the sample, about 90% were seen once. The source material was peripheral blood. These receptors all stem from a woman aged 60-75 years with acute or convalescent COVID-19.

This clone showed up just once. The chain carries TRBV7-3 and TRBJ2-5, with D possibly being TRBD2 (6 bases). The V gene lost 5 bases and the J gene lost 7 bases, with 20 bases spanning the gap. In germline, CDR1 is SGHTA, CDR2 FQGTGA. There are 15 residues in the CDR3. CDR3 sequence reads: CASSALGGSTVTQYF. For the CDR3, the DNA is TGTGCCAGCAGCGCATTAGGAGGGTCAACTGTGACCCAGTACTTC.

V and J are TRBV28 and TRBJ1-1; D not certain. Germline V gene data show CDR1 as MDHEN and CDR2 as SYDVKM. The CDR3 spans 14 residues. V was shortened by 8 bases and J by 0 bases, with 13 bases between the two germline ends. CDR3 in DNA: TGTGCCAGCGGGCAGATCTTACTGAACACTGAAGCTTTCTTT. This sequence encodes CASGQILLNTEAFF.

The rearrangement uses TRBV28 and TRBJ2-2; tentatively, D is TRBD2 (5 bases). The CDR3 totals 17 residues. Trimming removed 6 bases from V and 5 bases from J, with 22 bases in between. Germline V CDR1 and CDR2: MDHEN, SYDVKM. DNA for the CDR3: TGTGCCAGCAGCCCCAGTTTAGTCGGGGATCGAACCGGGGAGCTGTTTTTT. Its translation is CASSPSLVGDRTGELFF.

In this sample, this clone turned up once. CDR3 sequence: CASSIRTGGLGEAFF. DNA for the CDR3: TGTGCCAGTAGTATTCGGACAGGGGGCTTGGGTGAAGCTTTCTTT. The chain couples TRBV19 to TRBJ1-1; TRBD1 agrees at 11 bases. The CDR3 spans 15 residues. The V gene's germline CDR1 is LNHDA and CDR2 SQIVND (reference sequence). The V and J ends lost 3 bases and 7 bases, in that order; junction bases with no gene match: 7.

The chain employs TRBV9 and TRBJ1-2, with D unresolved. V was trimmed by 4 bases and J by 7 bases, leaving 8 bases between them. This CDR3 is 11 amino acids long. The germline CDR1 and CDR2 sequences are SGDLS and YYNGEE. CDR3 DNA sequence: TGTGCCAGCAGCACCCTCGGTGGCTACACCTTC. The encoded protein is CASSTLGGYTF.

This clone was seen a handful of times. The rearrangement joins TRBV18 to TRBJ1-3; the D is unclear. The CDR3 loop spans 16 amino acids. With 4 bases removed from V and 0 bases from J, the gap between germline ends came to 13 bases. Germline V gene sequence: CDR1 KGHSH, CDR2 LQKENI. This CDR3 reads CASSRQAQNSGNTIYF. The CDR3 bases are TGTGCCAGCTCACGCCAGGCCCAAAACTCTGGAAACACCATATATTTT.

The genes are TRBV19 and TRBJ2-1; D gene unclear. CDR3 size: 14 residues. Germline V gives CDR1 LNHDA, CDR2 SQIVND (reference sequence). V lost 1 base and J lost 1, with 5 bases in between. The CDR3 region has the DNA TGTGCCAGTAGTATAGGTAGTTCCTACAATGAGCAGTTCTTC. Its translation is CASSIGSSYNEQFF.

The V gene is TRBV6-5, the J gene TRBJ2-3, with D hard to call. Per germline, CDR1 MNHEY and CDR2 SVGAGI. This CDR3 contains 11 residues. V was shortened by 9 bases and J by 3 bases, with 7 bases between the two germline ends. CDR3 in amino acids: CASSPTDTQYF. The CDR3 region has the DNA TGTGCCAGTTCTCCGACAGATACGCAGTATTTT.

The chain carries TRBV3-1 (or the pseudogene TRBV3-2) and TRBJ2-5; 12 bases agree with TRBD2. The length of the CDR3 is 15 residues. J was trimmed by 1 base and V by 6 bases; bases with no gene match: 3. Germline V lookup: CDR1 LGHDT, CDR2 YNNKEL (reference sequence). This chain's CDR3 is CASSRLAGAQETQYF. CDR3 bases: TGTGCCAGCAGTCGACTAGCGGGGGCCCAAGAGACCCAGTACTTC.

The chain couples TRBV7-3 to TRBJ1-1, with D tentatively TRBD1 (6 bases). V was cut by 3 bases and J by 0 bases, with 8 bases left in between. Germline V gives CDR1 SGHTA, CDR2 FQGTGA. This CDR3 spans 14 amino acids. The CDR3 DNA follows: TGTGCCAGCAGCTTCCAGGGGCTGAACACTGAAGCTTTCTTT. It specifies CASSFQGLNTEAFF.

The CDR3 nucleotides read TGTGCCAGCAGCCGCGGTAGGGGGCAGAACACTGAAGCTTTCTTT. Its translation is CASSRGRGQNTEAFF. This chain uses TRBV5-4 with TRBJ1-1, with 7 bases identical to TRBD1. J lost 1 base, V lost 4 bases, and 7 bases had no gene match. CDR1 and CDR2 from the germline V gene are SGHNT and YYREEE (reference sequence). CDR3 length: 15 amino acids.

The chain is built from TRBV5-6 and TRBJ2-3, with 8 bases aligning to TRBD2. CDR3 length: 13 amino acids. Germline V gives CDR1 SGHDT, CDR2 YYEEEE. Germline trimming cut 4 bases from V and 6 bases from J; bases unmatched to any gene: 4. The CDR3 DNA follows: TGTGCCAGCAGCACCGGGGGGGTCGATACGCAGTATTTT. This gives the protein CASSTGGVDTQYF.

CDR3: CATSDKNTEAFF. CDR3 nucleotide sequence: TGTGCCACCAGTGACAAGAACACTGAAGCTTTCTTT. The chain is built from TRBV24-1 and TRBJ1-1; D remains ambiguous. V was clipped by 4 bases and J by 1 base, with 3 bases between them. This CDR3 is 12 amino acids long. CDR1 KGHDR and CDR2 SFDVKD come from the germline V gene.

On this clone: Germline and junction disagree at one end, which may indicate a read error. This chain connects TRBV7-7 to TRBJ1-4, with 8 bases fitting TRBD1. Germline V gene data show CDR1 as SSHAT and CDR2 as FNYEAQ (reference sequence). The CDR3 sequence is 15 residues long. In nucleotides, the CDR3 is TGTGCTAGCAGCCCTGGACAGGGCCTCAATGAAAAACTGTTTTTT. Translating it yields CASSPGQGLNEKLFF.

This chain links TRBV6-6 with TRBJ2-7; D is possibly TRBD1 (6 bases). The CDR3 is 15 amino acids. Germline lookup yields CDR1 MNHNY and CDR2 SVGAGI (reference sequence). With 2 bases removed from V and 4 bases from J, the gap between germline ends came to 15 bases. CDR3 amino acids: CASSYPLSDSYEQYF. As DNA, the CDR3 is TGTGCCAGCAGTTACCCACTTTCGGACAGTTACGAGCAGTACTTC.

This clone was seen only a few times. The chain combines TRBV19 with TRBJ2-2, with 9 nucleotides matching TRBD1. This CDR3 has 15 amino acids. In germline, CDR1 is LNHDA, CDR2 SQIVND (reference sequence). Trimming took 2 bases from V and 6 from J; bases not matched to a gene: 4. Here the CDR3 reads CASSITGGIAGELFF. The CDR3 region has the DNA TGTGCCAGTAGTATAACAGGGGGCATCGCCGGGGAGCTGTTTTTT. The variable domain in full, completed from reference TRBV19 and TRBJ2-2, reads DGGITQSPKYLFRKEGQNVTLSCEQNLNHDAMYWYRQDPGQGLRLIYYSQIVNDFQKGDIAEGYSVSREKKESFPLTVTSAQKNPTAFYLCASSITGGIAGELFFGEGSRLTVL.